This T cell receptor (beta chain) was observed in a study of blood T cell repertoires in COVID-19. Study in general: Both acute and convalescent COVID-19 samples were obtained from the United States, Italy and Spain.

A few counts support this clone. Participant age was 18 to 89 years, and participants resided in about two dozen US areas. V dropped 5 bases and J dropped 0; count of bases not matched to a gene: 3. This CDR3 region has 14 residues. Germline V gene data show CDR1 as LNHDA and CDR2 as SQIVND (reference sequence). Sequencing used immunoSEQ multiplex PCR; TCRdb keeps in-frame clones, though not all of them. The sample shows 350,000 to 500,000 clones, approximately 90% of them seen only once. The sequence derives from a woman in her late teens or twenties who had been exposed to COVID-19. The source material was PBMCs or T cells enriched from blood (not recorded which). The rearrangement links TRBV19 to TRBJ1-1, with TRBD1 identical over 7 bases. CDR3 bases: TGTGCCAGTAGTGGGGGACAGTTGAACACTGAAGCTTTCTTT. This encodes CASSGGQLNTEAFF.